This TCR beta chain was sequenced for a study of T cells expressing NK-cell markers. The overall study: Most of the eight sequenced donors tested HCMV-seropositive; one tested seronegative.

Overall study findings and caveats: Where a few donors were concerned, these clonotypes also led the CD3+CD56-NKG2C+ fraction.

The CDR3 loop spans 14 amino acids. Germline V gene data show CDR1 as MDHEN and CDR2 as SYDVKM. 5'RACE template switching built TCR beta cDNA with unique molecular identifiers. Reprocessing the 5' RACE reads, TCRdb reports a single entry for every CDR3 protein and omits DNA. Its table records 550,000 to 600,000 distinct CDR3 sequences. Notes on this clonotype: Its antigen is unknown.

This TCR was recovered from a young man in good health. Specimen: blood T cells: a sorted CD56 or NKG2C T cell subset, CD4+ or CD8+ T cells, or bulk PBMC T cells (not recorded which). The chain employs TRBV28 and TRBJ2-5; TCRdb's D gene call, TRBD2, goes unchecked for lack of DNA. CDR3: CASSSSRERETQYF.